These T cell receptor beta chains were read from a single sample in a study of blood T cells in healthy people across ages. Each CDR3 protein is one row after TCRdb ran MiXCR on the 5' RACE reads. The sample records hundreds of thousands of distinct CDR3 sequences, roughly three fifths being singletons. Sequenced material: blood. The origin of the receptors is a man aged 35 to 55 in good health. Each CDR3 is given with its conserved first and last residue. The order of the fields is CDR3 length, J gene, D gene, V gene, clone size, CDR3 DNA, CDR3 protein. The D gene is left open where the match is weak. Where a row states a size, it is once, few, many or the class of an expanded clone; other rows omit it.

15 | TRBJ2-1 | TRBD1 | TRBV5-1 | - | TGCGCCAGCAGCTTAGACAGGGGGTCAATCAATGAGCAGTTCTTC | CASSLDRGSINEQFF
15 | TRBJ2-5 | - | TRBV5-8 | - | TGTGCCAGCGGACAAAACGCGGGGTTACAAGAGACCCAGTACTTC | CASGQNAGLQETQYF
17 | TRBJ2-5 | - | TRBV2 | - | TGTGCCAGCAGCCTACAAGGATCTATTCCCCCGGAAGAGACCCAGTACTTC | CASSLQGSIPPEETQYF
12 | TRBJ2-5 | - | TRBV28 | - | TGTGCCAGCAGTTTTTTCGTAGAGACCCAGTACTTC | CASSFFVETQYF
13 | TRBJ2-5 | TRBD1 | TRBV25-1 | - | TGTGCCAGCATCGGCAGGGGGCAAGAGACCCAGTACTTC | CASIGRGQETQYF
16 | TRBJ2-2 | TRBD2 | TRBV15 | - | TGTGCCACCAGCAGGACTAGCGGAAGGGGCACCGGGGAGCTGTTTTTT | CATSRTSGRGTGELFF
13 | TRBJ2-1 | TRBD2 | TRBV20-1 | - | TGCAGTGCGACGGGACTAGCTGGTGGTGAGCAGTTCTTC | CSATGLAGGEQFF
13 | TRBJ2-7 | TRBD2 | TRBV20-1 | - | TGCAGTGCTAGCGAATTATTAGCGGGAGAGCAGTACTTC | CSASELLAGEQYF
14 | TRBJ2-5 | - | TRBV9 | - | TGTGCCAGCAGCGTTAGTGGGACACAAGAGACCCAGTACTTC | CASSVSGTQETQYF
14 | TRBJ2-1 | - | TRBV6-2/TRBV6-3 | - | TGTGCCAGCAGTTACTCTAACAACGGCAATGAGCAGTTCTTC | CASSYSNNGNEQFF
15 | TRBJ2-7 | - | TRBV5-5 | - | TGTGCCAGCAGCTTTGTCCCAGGCGACGGTTACGAGCAGTACTTC | CASSFVPGDGYEQYF
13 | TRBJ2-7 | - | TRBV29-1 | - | TGCAGCGTTGAAGAAGGGGACTTCTACGAGCAGTACTTC | CSVEEGDFYEQYF
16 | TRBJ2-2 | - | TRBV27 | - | TGTGCCAGCAGTTTACTGGTACAGGGAGGCACCGGGGAGCTGTTTTTT | CASSLLVQGGTGELFF
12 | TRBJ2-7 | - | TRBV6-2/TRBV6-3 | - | TGTGCCAGCAGCTCTATTCTTCTCGAGCAGTACTTC | CASSSILLEQYF
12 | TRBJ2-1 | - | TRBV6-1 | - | TGTGCCAGCAGTGGTTGGGGGTTTGAGCAGTTCTTC | CASSGWGFEQFF
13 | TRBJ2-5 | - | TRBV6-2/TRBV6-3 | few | TGTGCCAGCAGTCAAGCGGTTCCGGGGACCCAGTACTTC | CASSQAVPGTQYF
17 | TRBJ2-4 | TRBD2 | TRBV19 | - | TGTGCCAGTAGCCTCGAGGGGACTAGCGGAGCCAAAAACATTCAGTACTTC | CASSLEGTSGAKNIQYF
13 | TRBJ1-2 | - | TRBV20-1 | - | TGCAGTGCTAGACCCGGACTAAAGGATGGCTACACCTTC | CSARPGLKDGYTF
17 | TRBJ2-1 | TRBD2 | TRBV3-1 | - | TGTGCCAGCAGCCAAATGACTAGCGGGAACCCCTACAATGAGCAGTTCTTC | CASSQMTSGNPYNEQFF
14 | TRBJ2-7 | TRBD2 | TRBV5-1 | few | TGCGCCAGCAGCTTGGCCTTAGCGGGACGCGAGCAGTACTTC | CASSLALAGREQYF
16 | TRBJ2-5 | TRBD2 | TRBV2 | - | TGTGCCAGCAGTTCCGGGACTAGCGGGGGTCAAGAGACCCAGTACTTC | CASSSGTSGGQETQYF
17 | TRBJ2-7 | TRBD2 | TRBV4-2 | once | TGTGCCAGCAGCCAAGGTGCTAGCGGGAGTGGGGTTGGCGAGCAGTACTTC | CASSQGASGSGVGEQYF
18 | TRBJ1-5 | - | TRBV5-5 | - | TGTGCCAGCAGCCACAGAAGGACCGGGCGGGTAGGCAATCAGCCCCAGCATTTT | CASSHRRTGRVGNQPQHF
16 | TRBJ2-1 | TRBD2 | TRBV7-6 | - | TGTGCCAGCAGCTTAGGGCATTTAGCGGGCAACAATGAGCAGTTCTTC | CASSLGHLAGNNEQFF
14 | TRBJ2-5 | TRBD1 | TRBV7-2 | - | TGTGCCAGCAGCCGACAGGACAGGCAAGAGACCCAGTACTTC | CASSRQDRQETQYF
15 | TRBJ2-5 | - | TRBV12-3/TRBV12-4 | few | TGTGCCAGCAGAGAGATCCCGGGAACTCAAGAGACCCAGTACTTC | CASREIPGTQETQYF
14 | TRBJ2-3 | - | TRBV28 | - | TGTGCCAGCAGTTTGGCCAGCGGCACAGATACGCAGTATTTT | CASSLASGTDTQYF
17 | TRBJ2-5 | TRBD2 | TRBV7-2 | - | TGTGCCAGCAGCTCTTACCCCATGCGGGGGGGCGGCGGAGAGCAGTACTTC | CASSSYPMRGGGGEQYF
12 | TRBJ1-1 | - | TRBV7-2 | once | TGTGCCAGCAGCTTAGCGGTACTTGAAGCTTTCTTT | CASSLAVLEAFF
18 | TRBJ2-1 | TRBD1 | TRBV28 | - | TGTGCCAGCAGTCGACCCGGCGGACAGGGGAGTTCCTACAATGAGCAGTTCTTC | CASSRPGGQGSSYNEQFF
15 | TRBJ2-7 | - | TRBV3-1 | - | TGTGCCAGCAGCCAATTCACAGGGAGCTCCTACGAGCAGTACTTC | CASSQFTGSSYEQYF
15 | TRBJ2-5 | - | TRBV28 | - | TGTGCCAGCAGGCCCGGGGAACGATACGGAGAGACCCAGTACTTC | CASRPGERYGETQYF
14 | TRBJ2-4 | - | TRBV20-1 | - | TGCAGTGCTAGGTTCCGTGCAGGGTTGAACATTCAGTACTTC | CSARFRAGLNIQYF
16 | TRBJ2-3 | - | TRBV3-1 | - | TGTGCCAGCAGCCGTGGAGTAGGGGAGGGCACAGATACGCAGTATTTT | CASSRGVGEGTDTQYF
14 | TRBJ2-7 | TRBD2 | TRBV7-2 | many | TGTGCCAGCAGCTTTAGCGGGATAGTTTACGAGCAGTACTTC | CASSFSGIVYEQYF
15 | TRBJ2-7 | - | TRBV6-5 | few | TGTGCCAGCAGTTACTCATACGGGGAAAACTACGAGCAGTACTTC | CASSYSYGENYEQYF
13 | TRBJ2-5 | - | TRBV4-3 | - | TGCGCCAGCAGCCAAGATAGGGGCCGGGAGCAGTACTTC | CASSQDRGREQYF
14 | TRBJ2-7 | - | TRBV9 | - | TGTGCCAGCAGCGCAGCGGCGACAACCTACGAGCAGTACTTC | CASSAAATTYEQYF
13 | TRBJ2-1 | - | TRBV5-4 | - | TGTGCCAGCAGCAACGAAGAAAGGTACGAGCAGTTCTTC | CASSNEERYEQFF
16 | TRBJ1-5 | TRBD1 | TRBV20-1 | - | TGCAGTGCTTCCGGGACAGGGATCAGAGGCAATCAGCCCCAGCATTTT | CSASGTGIRGNQPQHF
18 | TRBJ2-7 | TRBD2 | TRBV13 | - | TGTGCCAGCAGCTTAGGAAACAGAGCGGGAGTCGGGTCTCGGGAGCAGTGCTTC | CASSLGNRAGVGSREQCF
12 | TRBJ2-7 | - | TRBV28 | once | TGTGCCAGCACCCTAGGACACTACGAGCAGTACTTC | CASTLGHYEQYF
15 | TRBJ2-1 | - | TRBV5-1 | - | TGCGCCAGCAGCTTGGGGGGTGGGACACGCAATGAGCAGTTCTTC | CASSLGGGTRNEQFF
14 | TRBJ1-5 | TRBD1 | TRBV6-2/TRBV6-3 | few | TGTGCCAGCACCCCCGGGACAGAAAATCAGCCCCAGCATTTT | CASTPGTENQPQHF
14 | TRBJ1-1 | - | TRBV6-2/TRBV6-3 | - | TGTGCCAGCAGTTCCCGAGTGGTGAACACTGAAGCTTTCTTT | CASSSRVVNTEAFF
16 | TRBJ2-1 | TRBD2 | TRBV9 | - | TGTGCCAGCAGCGTTCTAGCGGGAGGGGGGACAGAGACCCAGTTCTTC | CASSVLAGGGTETQFF
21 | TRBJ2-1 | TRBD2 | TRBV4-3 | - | TGCGCCAGCAGCCAAGTTTATGGTGGCGGGGGTTTGCCTAGCTCCTACAATGAGCAGTTCTTC | CASSQVYGGGGLPSSYNEQFF
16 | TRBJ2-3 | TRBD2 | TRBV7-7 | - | TGTGCTAGCAGCTCCATCCTAGCGGGGGGACAAGATACGCAGTATTTT | CASSSILAGGQDTQYF
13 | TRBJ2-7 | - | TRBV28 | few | TGTGCCAGCAGCCTTACTAGCTACCACGAGCAGTACTTC | CASSLTSYHEQYF
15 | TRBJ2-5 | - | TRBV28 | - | TGTGCCAGCAGTTTTCCGGCAGGGCCTCAAGAGACCCAGTACTTC | CASSFPAGPQETQYF
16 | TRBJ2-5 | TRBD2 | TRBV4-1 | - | TGCGCCAGCAGCCAAGGGATCGGCGGGGGGCGGGAGACCCAGTACTTC | CASSQGIGGGRETQYF
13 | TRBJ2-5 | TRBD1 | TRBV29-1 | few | TGCAGCGTTGCCGGGACAGGAGGAGAGACCCAGTACTTC | CSVAGTGGETQYF
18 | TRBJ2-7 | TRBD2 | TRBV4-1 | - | TGCGCCAGCAGCCAAGATCGGGTAGCGGGAGGGGAAGGCTACGAGCAGTACTTC | CASSQDRVAGGEGYEQYF